These T cell receptor beta chains were read from a single sample in a study of blood T cell repertoires in COVID-19. Measured with immunoSEQ multiplex PCR; TCRdb has only the in-frame clones, and not every one. The sample includes around 60,000 clones, roughly 86% of them seen just once. The sequenced sample was peripheral blood. The receptors originated from a man aged 50-59 years with active COVID-19. The CDR3 runs from the conserved cysteine through the conserved F or W. The order of the fields is clone size, V gene, J gene, D gene, CDR3 protein, CDR3 DNA. A D gene is named only where the DNA matches it firmly. Size tells how often a clone was seen (once, few, many) or the class of an expanded clone, and some rows leave it out.

size: .
V: TRBV7-6
J: TRBJ2-1
D: TRBD1
CDR3: CASSPPGQGAYYNEQFF
DNA: TGTGCCAGCAGCCCACCGGGACAGGGGGCCTACTACAATGAGCAGTTCTTC

size: .
V: TRBV7-9
J: TRBJ1-2
D: .
CDR3: CASSLAEKGGIGGYTF
DNA: TGTGCCAGCAGCTTAGCGGAGAAAGGCGGCATAGGAGGCTACACCTTC

size: .
V: TRBV19
J: TRBJ1-1
D: .
CDR3: CASSMGGRSEAFF
DNA: TGTGCCAGTAGTATGGGGGGACGGTCTGAAGCTTTCTTT

size: once
V: TRBV19
J: TRBJ2-3
D: .
CDR3: CASSISFSTDTQYF
DNA: TGTGCCAGTAGTATATCCTTTAGCACAGATACGCAGTATTTT

size: .
V: TRBV6-5
J: TRBJ1-1
D: TRBD1
CDR3: CASSYSATGWGTEAFF
DNA: TGTGCCAGCAGTTACAGCGCGACAGGGTGGGGGACTGAAGCTTTCTTT

size: .
V: TRBV5-8
J: TRBJ2-3
D: TRBD1
CDR3: CASRGQGNTDTQYF
DNA: TGTGCCAGCAGGGGACAGGGGAACACAGATACGCAGTATTTT

size: few
V: TRBV7-8
J: TRBJ2-7
D: TRBD2
CDR3: CASSSPGLAGGYYF
DNA: TGTGCCAGCAGCTCCCCGGGACTAGCGGGGGGTTACTACTTC

size: .
V: TRBV30
J: TRBJ2-4
D: TRBD2
CDR3: CAWSVESGGVKNIQYF
DNA: TGTGCCTGGAGTGTTGAGAGCGGGGGGGTAAAAAACATTCAGTACTTC

size: .
V: TRBV3-1/TRBV3-2
J: TRBJ1-2
D: TRBD1
CDR3: CASSTPGGFWGYTF
DNA: TGTGCCAGCAGCACCCCAGGGGGATTCTGGGGCTACACCTTC

size: .
V: TRBV7-8
J: TRBJ2-2
D: .
CDR3: CASSLESRGTTGELFF
DNA: TGTGCCAGCAGCTTAGAATCTCGCGGTACTACCGGGGAGCTGTTTTTT

size: .
V: TRBV2
J: TRBJ2-7
D: .
CDR3: CASSERGSPYEQYF
DNA: TGTGCCAGCAGTGAGAGGGGGTCCCCCTACGAGCAGTACTTC

size: .
V: TRBV11-1
J: TRBJ2-7
D: TRBD1
CDR3: CASSLDRGNEQYF
DNA: TGTGCCAGCAGCTTGGACAGGGGCAACGAGCAGTACTTC

size: .
V: TRBV5-1
J: TRBJ1-5
D: .
CDR3: CASSFSPNSNQPQHF
DNA: TGCGCCAGCAGCTTTTCACCTAATAGCAATCAGCCCCAGCATTTT

size: few
V: TRBV24-1
J: TRBJ1-2
D: .
CDR3: CATSRSTGGPYGYTF
DNA: TGTGCCACCAGTCGCTCGACAGGAGGCCCCTATGGCTACACCTTC

size: .
V: TRBV5-1
J: TRBJ1-1
D: .
CDR3: CASSFGDSYTEAFF
DNA: TGCGCCAGCAGCTTCGGTGACAGCTACACTGAAGCTTTCTTT

size: .
V: TRBV6-5
J: TRBJ1-1
D: TRBD1
CDR3: CASSPGGREAFF
DNA: TGTGCCAGCAGTCCAGGGGGGAGGGAAGCTTTCTTT